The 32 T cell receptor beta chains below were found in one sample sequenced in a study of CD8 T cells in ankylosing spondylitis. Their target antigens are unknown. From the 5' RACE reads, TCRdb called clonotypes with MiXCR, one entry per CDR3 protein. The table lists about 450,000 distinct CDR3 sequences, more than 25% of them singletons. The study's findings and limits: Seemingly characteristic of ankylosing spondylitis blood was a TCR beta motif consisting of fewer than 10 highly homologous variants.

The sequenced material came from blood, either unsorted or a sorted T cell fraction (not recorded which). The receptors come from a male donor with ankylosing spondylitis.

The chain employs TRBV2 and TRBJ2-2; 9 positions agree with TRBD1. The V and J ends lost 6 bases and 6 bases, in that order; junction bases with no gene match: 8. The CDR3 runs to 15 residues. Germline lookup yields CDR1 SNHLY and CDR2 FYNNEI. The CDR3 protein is CASSFTTGGSGELFF. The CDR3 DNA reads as TGTGCCAGCAGCTTTACGACAGGGGGTTCCGGGGAGCTGTTTTTT.

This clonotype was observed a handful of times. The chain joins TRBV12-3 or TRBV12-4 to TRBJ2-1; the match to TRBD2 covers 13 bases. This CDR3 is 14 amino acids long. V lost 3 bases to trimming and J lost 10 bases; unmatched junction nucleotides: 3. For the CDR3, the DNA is TGTGCCAGCAGTTTGGGACTAGCGGGACACGAGCAGTTCTTC. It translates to CASSLGLAGHEQFF.

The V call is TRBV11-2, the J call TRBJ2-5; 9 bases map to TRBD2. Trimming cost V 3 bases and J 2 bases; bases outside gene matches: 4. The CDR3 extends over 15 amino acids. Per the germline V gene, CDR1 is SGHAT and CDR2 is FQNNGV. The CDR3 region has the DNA TGTGCCAGCAGCTTGCCTAGCGGGGCTCAAGAGACCCAGTACTTC. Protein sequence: CASSLPSGAQETQYF.

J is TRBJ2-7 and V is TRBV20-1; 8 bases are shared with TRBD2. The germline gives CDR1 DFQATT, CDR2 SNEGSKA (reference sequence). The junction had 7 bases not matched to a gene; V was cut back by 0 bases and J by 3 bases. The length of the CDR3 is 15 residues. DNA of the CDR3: TGCAGTGCTAGAGATATGAAGCGGGGGAACTACGAGCAGTACTTC. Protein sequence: CSARDMKRGNYEQYF.

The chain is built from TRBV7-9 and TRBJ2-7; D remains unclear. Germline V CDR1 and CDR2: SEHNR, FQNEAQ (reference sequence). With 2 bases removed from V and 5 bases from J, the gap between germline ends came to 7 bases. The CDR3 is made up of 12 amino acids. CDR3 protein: CASSLSVHEQYV. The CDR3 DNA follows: TGTGCCAGCAGCTTATCGGTCCACGAGCAGTACGTC.

CDR3 loop: CASTVYGRTEAFF. CDR3 coding DNA: TGTGCCAGCACCGTTTACGGGCGAACCGAGGCTTTCTTT. The rearrangement links TRBV2 to TRBJ1-1; D not resolved. V gave up 7 bases and J gave up 11 bases, with 20 bases separating them. The CDR3 runs to 13 residues. Germline V gene data show CDR1 as SNHLY and CDR2 as FYNNEI.

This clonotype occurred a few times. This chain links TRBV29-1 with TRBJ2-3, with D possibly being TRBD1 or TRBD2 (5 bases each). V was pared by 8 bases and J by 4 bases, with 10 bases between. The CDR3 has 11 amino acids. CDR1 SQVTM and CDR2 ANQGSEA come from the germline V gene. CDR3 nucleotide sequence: TGCAGCTTCGAGGGGTCAGATACGCAGTATTTT. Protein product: CSFEGSDTQYF.

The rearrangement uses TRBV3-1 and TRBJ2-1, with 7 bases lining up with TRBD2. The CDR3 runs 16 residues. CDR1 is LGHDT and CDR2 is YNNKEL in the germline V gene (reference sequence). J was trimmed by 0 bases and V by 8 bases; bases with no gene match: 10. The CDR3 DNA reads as TGTGCCAGCCAGGGCGGGAGTTCAGCCTCCTACAATGAGCAGTTCTTC. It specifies CASQGGSSASYNEQFF.

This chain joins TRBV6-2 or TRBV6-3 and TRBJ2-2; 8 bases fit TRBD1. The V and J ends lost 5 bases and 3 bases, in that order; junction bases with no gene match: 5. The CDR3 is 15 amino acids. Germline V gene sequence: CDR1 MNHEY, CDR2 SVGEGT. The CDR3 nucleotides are TGTGCCAGCAGTCCCGGGACAGGAGACACCGGGGAGCTGTTTTTT. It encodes CASSPGTGDTGELFF.

DNA of the CDR3: TGCGCCAGCAGCGACCCGACTAGGTTCCAAGAGACCCAGTACTTC. Amino acids: CASSDPTRFQETQYF. The chain links TRBV5-1 to TRBJ2-5, with D maybe TRBD2 (6 bases). The CDR3 loop spans 15 amino acids. CDR1 SGHRS and CDR2 YFSETQ come from the germline V gene. The ends were cut back, 4 bases at V and 1 base at J, with 14 bases in the middle. The full variable domain, completed using reference TRBV5-1 and TRBJ2-5, is KAGVTQTPRYLIKTRGQQVTLSCSPISGHRSVSWYQQTPGQGLQFLFEYFSETQRNKGNFPGRFSGRQFSNSRSEMNVSTLELGDSALYLCASSDPTRFQETQYFGPGTRLLVL.

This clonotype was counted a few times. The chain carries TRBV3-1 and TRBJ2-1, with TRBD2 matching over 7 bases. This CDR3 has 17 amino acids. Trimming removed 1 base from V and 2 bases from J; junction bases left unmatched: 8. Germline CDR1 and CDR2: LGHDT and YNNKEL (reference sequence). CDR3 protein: CASSQGPGTTPYNEQFF. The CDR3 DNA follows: TGTGCCAGCAGCCAAGGACCCGGGACTACACCCTACAATGAGCAGTTCTTC.

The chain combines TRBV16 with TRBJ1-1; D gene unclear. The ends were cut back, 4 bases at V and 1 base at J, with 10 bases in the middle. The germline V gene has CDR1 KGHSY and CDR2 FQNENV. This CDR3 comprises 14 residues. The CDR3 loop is CASSLGVRNTEAFF. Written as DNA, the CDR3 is TGTGCCAGCAGCCTTGGGGTTCGGAACACTGAAGCTTTCTTT.

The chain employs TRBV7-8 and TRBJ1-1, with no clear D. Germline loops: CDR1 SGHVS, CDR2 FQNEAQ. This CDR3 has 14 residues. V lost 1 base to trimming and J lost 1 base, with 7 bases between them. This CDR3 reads CASSLVSGNTEAFF. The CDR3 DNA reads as TGTGCCAGCAGCTTAGTCTCTGGGAACACTGAAGCTTTCTTT.

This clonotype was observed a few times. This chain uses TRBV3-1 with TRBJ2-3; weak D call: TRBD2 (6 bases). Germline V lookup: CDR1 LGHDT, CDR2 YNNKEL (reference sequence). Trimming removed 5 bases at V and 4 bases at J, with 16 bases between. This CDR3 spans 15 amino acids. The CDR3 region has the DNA TGTGCCAGCAGCTTCGGTGGAGGGGATCCAGATACGCAGTATTTT. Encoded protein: CASSFGGGDPDTQYF.

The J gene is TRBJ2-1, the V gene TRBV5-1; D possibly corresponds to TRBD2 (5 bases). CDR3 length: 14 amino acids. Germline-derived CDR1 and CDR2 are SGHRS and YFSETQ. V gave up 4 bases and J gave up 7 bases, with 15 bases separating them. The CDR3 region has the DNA TGCGCCAGCAGCCAGGACTGGGTGGGAAATGAGCAGTTCTTC. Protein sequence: CASSQDWVGNEQFF. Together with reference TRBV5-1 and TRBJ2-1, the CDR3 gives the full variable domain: KAGVTQTPRYLIKTRGQQVTLSCSPISGHRSVSWYQQTPGQGLQFLFEYFSETQRNKGNFPGRFSGRQFSNSRSEMNVSTLELGDSALYLCASSQDWVGNEQFFGPGTRLTVL.

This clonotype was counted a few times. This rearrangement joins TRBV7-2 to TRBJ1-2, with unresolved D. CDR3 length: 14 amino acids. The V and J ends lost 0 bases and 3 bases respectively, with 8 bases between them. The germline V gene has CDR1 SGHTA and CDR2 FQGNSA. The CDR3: CASSLAAGYYGYTF. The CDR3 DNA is TGTGCCAGCAGCTTAGCGGCTGGGTACTATGGCTACACCTTC. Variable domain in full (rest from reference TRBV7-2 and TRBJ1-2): GAGVSQSPSNKVTEKGKDVELRCDPISGHTALYWYRQSLGQGLEFLIYFQGNSAPDKSGLPSDRFSAERTGGSVSTLTIQRTQQEDSAVYLCASSLAAGYYGYTFGSGTRLTVV.

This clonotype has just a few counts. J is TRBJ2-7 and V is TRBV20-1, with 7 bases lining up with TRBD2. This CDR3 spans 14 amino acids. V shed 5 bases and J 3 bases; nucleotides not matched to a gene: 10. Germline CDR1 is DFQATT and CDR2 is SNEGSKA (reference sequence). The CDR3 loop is CSADFAGTNYEQYF. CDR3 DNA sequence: TGCAGTGCTGATTTCGCCGGGACTAACTACGAGCAGTACTTC.

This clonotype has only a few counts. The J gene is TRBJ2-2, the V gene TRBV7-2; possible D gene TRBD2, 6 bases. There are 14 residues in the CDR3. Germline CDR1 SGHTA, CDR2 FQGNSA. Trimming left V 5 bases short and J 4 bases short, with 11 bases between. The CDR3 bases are TGTGCCAGCAGCGCCCTGCGGGGCACCGGGGAGCTGTTTTTT. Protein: CASSALRGTGELFF.

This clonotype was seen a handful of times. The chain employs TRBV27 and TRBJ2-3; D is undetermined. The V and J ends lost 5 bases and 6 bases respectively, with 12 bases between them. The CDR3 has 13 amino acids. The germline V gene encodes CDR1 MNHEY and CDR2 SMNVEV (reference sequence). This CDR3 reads CASSQDARDTQYF. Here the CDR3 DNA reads TGTGCCAGCAGTCAGGACGCCCGGGATACGCAGTATTTT.

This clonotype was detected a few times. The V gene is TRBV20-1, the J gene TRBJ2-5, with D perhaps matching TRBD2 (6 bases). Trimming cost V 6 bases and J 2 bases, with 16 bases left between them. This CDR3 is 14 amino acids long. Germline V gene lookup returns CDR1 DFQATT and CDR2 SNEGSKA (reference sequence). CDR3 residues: CSAEGRGIQETQYF. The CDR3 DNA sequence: TGCAGTGCAGAGGGGCGGGGAATTCAAGAGACCCAGTACTTC.

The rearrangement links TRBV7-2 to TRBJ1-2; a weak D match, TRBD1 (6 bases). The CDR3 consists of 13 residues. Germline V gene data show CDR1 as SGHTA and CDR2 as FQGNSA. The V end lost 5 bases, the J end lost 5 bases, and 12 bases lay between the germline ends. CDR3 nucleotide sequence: TGTGCCAGCAGCCAGGGGTACCCATATGGCTACACCTTC. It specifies CASSQGYPYGYTF. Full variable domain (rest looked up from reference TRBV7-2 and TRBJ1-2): GAGVSQSPSNKVTEKGKDVELRCDPISGHTALYWYRQSLGQGLEFLIYFQGNSAPDKSGLPSDRFSAERTGGSVSTLTIQRTQQEDSAVYLCASSQGYPYGYTFGSGTRLTVV.

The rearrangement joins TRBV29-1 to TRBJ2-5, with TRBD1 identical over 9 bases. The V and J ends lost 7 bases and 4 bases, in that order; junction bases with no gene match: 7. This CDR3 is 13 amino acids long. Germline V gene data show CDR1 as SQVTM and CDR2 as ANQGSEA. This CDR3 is CSAQGARAETQYF. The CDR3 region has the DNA TGCAGCGCACAGGGGGCGCGGGCAGAGACCCAGTACTTC. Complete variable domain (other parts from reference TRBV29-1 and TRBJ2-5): SAVISQKPSRDICQRGTSLTIQCQVDSQVTMMFWYRQQPGQSLTLIATANQGSEATYESGFVIDKFPISRPNLTFSTLTVSNMSPEDSSIYLCSAQGARAETQYFGPGTRLLVL.

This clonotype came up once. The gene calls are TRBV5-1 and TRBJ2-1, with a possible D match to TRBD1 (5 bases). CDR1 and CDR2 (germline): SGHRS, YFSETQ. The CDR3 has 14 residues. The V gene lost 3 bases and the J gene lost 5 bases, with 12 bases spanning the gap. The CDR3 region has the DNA TGCGCCAGCAGCTGGCAAGGGGCGAACAATGAGCAGTTCTTC. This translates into CASSWQGANNEQFF.

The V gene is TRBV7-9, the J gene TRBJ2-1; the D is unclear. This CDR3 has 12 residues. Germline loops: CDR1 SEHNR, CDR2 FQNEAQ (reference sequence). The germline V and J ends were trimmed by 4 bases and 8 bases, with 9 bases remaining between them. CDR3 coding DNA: TGTGCCAGCAGCTATTCCTATTATGAGCAGTTCTTC. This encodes CASSYSYYEQFF.

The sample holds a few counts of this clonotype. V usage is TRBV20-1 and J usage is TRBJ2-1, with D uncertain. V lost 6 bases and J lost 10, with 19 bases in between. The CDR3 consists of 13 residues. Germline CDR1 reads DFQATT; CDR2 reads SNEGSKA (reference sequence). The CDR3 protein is CSALRIEAGEQFF. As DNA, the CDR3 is TGCAGTGCCCTTCGAATTGAGGCAGGCGAGCAGTTCTTC.

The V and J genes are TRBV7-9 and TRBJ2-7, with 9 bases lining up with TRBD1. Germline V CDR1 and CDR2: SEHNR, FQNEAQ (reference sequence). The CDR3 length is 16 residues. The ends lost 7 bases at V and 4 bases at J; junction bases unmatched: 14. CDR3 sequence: CASTQAGTGREYEQYF. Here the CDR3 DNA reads TGTGCCAGCACGCAGGCGGGGACAGGGAGAGAGTACGAGCAGTACTTC.

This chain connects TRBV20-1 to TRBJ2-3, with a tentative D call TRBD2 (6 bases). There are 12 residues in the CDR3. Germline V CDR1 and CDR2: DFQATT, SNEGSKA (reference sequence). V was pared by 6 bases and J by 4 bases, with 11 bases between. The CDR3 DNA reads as TGCAGTGCCCCACTAGCTCCAGATACGCAGTATTTT. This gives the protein CSAPLAPDTQYF.

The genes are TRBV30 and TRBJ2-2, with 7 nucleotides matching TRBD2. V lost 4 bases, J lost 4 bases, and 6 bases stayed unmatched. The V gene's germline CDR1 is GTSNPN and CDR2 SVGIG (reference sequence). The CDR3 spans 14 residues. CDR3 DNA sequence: TGTGCCTGGAACCGAGGGAGGGTCACCGGGGAGCTGTTTTTT. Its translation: CAWNRGRVTGELFF. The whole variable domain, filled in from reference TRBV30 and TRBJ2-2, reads SQTIHQWPATLVQPVGSPLSLECTVEGTSNPNLYWYRQAAGRGLQLLFYSVGIGQISSEVPQNLSASRPQDRQFILSSKKLLLSDSGFYLCAWNRGRVTGELFFGEGSRLTVL.

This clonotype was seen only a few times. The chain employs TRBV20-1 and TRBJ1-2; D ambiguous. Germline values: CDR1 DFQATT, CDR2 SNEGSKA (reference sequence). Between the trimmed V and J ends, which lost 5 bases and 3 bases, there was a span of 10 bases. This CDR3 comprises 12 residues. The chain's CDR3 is CSAAEGDYGYTF. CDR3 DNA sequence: TGCAGTGCTGCGGAAGGAGACTATGGCTACACCTTC.

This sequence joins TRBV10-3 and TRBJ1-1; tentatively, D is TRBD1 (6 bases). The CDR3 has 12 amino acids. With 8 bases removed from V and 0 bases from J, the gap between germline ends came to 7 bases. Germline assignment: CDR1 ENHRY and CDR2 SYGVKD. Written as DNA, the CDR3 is TGTGCCATCGGACAGTTGAACACTGAAGCTTTCTTT. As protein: CAIGQLNTEAFF.

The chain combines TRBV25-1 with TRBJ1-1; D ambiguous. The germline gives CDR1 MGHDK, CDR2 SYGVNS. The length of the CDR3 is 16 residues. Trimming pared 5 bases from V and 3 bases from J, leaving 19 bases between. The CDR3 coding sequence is TGTGCCAGCAGTATCCTAGAGGCGGTCACGGACACTGAAGCTTTCTTT. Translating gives CASSILEAVTDTEAFF.

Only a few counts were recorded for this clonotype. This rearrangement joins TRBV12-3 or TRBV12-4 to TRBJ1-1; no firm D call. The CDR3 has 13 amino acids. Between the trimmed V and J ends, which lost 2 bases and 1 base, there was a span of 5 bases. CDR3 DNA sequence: TGTGCCAGCAGTTTACAATGGAACACTGAAGCTTTCTTT. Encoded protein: CASSLQWNTEAFF.